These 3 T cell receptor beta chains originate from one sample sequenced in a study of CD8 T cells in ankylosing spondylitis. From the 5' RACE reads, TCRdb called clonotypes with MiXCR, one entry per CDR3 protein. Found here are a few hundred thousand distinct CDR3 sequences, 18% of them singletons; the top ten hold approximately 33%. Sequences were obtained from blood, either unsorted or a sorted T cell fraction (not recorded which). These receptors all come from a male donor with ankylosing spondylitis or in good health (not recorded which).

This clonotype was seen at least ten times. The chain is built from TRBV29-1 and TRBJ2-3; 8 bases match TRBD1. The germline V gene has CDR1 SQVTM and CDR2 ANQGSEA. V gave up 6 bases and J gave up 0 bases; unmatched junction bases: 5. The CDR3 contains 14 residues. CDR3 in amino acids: CSVLTGESTDTQYF. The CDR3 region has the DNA TGCAGCGTGCTGACAGGGGAAAGCACAGATACGCAGTATTTT.

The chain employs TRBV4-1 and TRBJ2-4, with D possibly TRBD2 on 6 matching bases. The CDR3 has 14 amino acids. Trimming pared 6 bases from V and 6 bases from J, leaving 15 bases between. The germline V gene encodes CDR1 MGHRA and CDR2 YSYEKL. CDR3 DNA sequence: TGCGCCAGCAGTTTAACTTCGGAGGGAAACATTCAGTACTTC. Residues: CASSLTSEGNIQYF.

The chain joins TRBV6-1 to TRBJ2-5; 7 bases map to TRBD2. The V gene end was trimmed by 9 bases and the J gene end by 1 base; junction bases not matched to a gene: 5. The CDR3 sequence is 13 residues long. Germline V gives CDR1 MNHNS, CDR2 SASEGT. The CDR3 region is CASPGLTQETQYF. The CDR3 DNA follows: TGTGCCAGTCCGGGACTAACCCAAGAGACCCAGTACTTC.